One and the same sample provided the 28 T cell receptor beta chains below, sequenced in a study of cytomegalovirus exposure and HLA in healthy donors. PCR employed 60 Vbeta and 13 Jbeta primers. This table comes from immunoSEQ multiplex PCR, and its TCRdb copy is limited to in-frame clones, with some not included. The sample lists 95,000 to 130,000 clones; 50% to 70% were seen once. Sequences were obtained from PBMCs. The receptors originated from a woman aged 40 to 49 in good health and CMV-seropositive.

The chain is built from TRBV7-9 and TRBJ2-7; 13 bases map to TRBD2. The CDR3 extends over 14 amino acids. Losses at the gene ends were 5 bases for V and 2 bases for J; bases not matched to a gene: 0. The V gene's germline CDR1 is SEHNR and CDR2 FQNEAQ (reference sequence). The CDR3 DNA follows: TGTGCCAGCAGCGGACTAGCGGGGGCCTACGAGCAGTACTTC. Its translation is CASSGLAGAYEQYF. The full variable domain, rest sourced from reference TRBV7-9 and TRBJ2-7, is DTGVSQNPRHKITKRGQNVTFRCDPISEHNRLYWYRQTLGQGPEFLTYFQNEAQLEKSRLLSDRFSAERPKGSFSTLEIQRTEQGDSAMYLCASSGLAGAYEQYFGPGTRLTVT.

This chain's CDR3 is CASSLVPFGQGAYEQYF. Written as DNA, the CDR3 is TGTGCCAGCAGCTTAGTCCCTTTCGGACAGGGGGCTTACGAGCAGTACTTC. V is TRBV7-3 and J is TRBJ2-7; 11 positions match TRBD1. Germline values: CDR1 SGHTA, CDR2 FQGTGA. The CDR3 length is 17 residues. V lost 2 bases, J lost 4 bases, and 10 bases stayed unmatched. Based on the CDR3 plus reference TRBV7-3 and TRBJ2-7, the full variable domain is GAGVSQTPSNKVTEKGKYVELRCDPISGHTALYWYRQSLGQGPEFLIYFQGTGAADDSGLPNDRFFAVRPEGSVSTLKIQRTERGDSAVYLCASSLVPFGQGAYEQYFGPGTRLTVT.

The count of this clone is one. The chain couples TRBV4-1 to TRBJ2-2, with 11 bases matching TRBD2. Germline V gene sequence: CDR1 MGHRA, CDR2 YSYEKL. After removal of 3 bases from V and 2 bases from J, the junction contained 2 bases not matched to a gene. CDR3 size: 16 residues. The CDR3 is CASSHTSGRNTGELFF. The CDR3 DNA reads TGCGCCAGCAGCCACACTAGCGGGAGAAACACCGGGGAGCTGTTTTTT.

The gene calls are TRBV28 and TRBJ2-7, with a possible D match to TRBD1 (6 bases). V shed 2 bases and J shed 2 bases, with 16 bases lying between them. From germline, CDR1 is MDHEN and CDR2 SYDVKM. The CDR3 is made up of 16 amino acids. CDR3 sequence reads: CASSLPLGRGTYEQYF. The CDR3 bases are TGTGCCAGCAGTTTACCTTTGGGCAGGGGAACCTACGAGCAGTACTTC.

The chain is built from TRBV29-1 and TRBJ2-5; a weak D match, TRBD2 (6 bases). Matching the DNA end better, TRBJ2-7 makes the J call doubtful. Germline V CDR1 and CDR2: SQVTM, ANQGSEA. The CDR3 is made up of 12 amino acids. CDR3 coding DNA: TGCAGCGTCAACCCCGGAGGGGACGAGCAGTACTTC. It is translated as CSVNPGGDEQYF.

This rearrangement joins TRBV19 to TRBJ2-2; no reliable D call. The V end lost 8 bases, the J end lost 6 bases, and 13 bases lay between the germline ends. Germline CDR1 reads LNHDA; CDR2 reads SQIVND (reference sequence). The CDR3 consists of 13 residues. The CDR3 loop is CASAWSSAGELFF. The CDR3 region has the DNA TGTGCCAGTGCGTGGTCGTCGGCCGGGGAGCTGTTTTTT.

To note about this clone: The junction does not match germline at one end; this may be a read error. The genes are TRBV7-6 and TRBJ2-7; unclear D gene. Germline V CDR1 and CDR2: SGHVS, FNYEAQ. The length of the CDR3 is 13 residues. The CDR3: CASSLHGSYEQHF. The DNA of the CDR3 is TGTGCCAGCAGCTTACACGGGTCCTACGAGCAGCACTTC.

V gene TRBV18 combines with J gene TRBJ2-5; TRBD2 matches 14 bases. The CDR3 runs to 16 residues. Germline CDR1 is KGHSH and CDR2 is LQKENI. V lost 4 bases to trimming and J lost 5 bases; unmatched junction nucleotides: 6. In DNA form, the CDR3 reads TGTGCCAGCTCACTGGGACTAGCGGGAGCAGGCGAGACCCAGTACTTC. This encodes CASSLGLAGAGETQYF.

CDR3 in amino acids: CASSQPTVQETQYF. CDR3 DNA sequence: TGTGCCAGCTCTCAGCCGACAGTACAAGAGACCCAGTACTTC. This rearrangement joins TRBV18 to TRBJ2-5, with D possibly TRBD1 on 5 matching bases. The V and J ends lost 6 bases and 2 bases respectively, with 13 bases between them. The germline CDR1 and CDR2 sequences are KGHSH and LQKENI. CDR3 length: 14 residues.

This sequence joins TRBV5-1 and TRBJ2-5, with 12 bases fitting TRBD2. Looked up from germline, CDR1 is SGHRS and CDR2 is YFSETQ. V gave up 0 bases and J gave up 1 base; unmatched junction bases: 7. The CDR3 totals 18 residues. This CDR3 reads CASSLANPSGRAQETQYF. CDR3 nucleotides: TGCGCCAGCAGCTTGGCCAATCCTAGCGGGAGGGCCCAAGAGACCCAGTACTTC.

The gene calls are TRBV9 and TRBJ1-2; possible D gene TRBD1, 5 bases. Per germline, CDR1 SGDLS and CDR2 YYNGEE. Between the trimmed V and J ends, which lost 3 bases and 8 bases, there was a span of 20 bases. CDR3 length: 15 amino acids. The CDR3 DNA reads TGTGCCAGCAGCGCCCACGCTTTTGGGGCCTACGGCTACACCTTC. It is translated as CASSAHAFGAYGYTF.

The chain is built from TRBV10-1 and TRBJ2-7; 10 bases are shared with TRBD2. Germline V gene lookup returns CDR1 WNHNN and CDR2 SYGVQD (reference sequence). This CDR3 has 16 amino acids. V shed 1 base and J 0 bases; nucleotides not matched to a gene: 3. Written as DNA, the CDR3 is TGCGCCAGCAGTGAGTTACTAGCGGGATCCTCCTACGAGCAGTACTTC. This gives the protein CASSELLAGSSYEQYF.

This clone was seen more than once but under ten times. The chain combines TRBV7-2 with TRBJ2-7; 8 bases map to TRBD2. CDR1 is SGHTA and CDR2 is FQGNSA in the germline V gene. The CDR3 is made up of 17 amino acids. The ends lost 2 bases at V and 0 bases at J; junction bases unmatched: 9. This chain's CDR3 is CASSLNGGRSTSYEQYF. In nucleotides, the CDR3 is TGTGCCAGCAGCTTAAACGGCGGGAGGAGCACCTCCTACGAGCAGTACTTC.

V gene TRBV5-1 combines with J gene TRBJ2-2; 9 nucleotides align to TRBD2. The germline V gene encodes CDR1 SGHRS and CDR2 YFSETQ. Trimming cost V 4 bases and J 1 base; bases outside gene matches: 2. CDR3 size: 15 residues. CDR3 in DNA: TGCGCCAGCAGCGTTAGCGGGGGGAACACCGGGGAGCTGTTTTTT. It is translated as CASSVSGGNTGELFF.

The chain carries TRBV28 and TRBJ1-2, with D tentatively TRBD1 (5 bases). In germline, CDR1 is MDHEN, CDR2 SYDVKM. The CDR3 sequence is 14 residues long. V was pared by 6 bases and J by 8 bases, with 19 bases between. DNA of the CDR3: TGTGCCAGCAGGCCCCCCAGGGCGTCGGTGGGCTACACCTTC. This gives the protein CASRPPRASVGYTF.

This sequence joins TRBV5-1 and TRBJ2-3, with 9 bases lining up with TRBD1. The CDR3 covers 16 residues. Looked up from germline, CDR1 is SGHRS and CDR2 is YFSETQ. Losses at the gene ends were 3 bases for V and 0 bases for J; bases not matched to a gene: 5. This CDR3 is CASSSTGGHSTDTQYF. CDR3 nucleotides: TGCGCCAGCAGCTCGACAGGGGGACATAGCACAGATACGCAGTATTTT.

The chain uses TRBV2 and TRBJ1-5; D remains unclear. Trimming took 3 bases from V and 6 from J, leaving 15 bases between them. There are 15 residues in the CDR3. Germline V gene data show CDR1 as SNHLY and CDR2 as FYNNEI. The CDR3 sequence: CASSESRDVGQPQHF. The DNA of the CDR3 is TGTGCCAGCAGTGAGTCCCGGGATGTGGGTCAGCCCCAGCATTTT.

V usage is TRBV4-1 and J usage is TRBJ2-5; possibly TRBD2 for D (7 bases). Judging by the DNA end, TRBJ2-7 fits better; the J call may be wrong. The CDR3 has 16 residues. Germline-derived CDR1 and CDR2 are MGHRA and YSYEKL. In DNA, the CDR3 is TGCGCCAGCAGCCGACCCGGGGGGCGGACCTCCTACGAGCAGTACTTC. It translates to CASSRPGGRTSYEQYF.

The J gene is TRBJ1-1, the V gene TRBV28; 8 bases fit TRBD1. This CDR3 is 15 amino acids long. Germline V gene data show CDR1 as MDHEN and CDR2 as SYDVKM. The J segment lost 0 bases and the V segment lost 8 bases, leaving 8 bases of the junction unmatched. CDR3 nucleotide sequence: TGTGCCAGCGCAGGGGGCGCAGGCCTGAACACTGAAGCTTTCTTT. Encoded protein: CASAGGAGLNTEAFF.

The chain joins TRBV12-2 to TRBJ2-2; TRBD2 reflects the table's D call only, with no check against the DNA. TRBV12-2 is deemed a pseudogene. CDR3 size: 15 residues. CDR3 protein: CASRPGPRGTGELFF. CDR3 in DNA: TGTGCAAGTCGCCCGGGGCCGCGGGGGACCGGGGAGCTGTTTTTT.

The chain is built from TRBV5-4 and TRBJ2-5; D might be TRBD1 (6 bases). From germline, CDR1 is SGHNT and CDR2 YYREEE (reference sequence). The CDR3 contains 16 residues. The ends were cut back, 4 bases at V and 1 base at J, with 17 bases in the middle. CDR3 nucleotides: TGTGCCAGCAGCCCGCCCAAAAGGGACATCCAAGAGACCCAGTACTTC. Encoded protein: CASSPPKRDIQETQYF. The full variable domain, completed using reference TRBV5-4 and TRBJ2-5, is ETGVTQSPTHLIKTRGQQVTLRCSSQSGHNTVSWYQQALGQGPQFIFQYYREEENGRGNFPPRFSGLQFPNYSSELNVNALELDDSALYLCASSPPKRDIQETQYFGPGTRLLVL.

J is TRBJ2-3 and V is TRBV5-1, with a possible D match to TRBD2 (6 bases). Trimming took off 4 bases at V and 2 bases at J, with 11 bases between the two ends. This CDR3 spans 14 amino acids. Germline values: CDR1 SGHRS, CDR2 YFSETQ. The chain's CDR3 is CASSPGTYTDTQYF. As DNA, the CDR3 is TGCGCCAGCAGCCCGGGGACTTACACAGATACGCAGTATTTT.

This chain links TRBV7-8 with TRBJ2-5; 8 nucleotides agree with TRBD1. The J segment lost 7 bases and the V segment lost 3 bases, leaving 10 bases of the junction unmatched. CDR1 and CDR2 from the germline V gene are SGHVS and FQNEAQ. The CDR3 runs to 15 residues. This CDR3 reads CASSFAFQGAGTQYF. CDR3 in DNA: TGTGCCAGCAGCTTCGCGTTCCAGGGGGCCGGGACCCAGTACTTC.

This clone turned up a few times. In DNA, the CDR3 is TGTGCCAGCTCACCACATCCCCTGGGACAGGGCACAGATACGCAGTATTTT. Its translation: CASSPHPLGQGTDTQYF. The chain recombines TRBV18 with TRBJ2-3, with TRBD1 identical over 8 bases. Germline V CDR1 and CDR2: KGHSH, LQKENI. V dropped 1 base and J dropped 1; count of bases not matched to a gene: 7. The CDR3 length is 17 residues.

The CDR3 here is CATSRANRATNEKLFF. In DNA form, the CDR3 reads TGTGCCACCAGCAGGGCAAACAGAGCAACTAATGAAAAACTGTTTTTT. The chain links TRBV15 to TRBJ1-4; D not resolved. Germline V gene data show CDR1 as LNHNV and CDR2 as YYDKDF (reference sequence). Between the trimmed V and J ends, which lost 3 bases and 0 bases, there was a span of 11 bases. This CDR3 region has 16 residues.

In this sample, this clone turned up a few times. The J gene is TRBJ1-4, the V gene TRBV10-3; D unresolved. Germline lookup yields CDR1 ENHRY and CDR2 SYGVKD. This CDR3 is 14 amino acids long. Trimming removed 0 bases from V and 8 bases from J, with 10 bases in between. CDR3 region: CAISESSASEKLFF. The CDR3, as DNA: TGTGCCATCAGTGAGTCGAGCGCGAGCGAAAAACTGTTTTTT.

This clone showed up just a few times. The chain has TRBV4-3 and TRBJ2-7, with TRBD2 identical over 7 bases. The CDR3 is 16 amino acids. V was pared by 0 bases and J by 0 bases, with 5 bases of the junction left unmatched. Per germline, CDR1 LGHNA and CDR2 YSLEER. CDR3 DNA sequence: TGCGCCAGCAGCCAAGAGGGCGGGGGTAGCTCCTACGAGCAGTACTTC. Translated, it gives CASSQEGGGSSYEQYF.

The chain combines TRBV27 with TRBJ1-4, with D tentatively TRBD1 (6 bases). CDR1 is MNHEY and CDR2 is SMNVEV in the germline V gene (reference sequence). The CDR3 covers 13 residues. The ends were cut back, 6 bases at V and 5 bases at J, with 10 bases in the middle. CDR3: CASRDRLNEKLFF. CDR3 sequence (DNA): TGTGCCAGCAGGGACAGACTGAATGAAAAACTGTTTTTT.